This T cell receptor (beta chain) stems from a study of T cells in Graves' hyperthyroidism and ophthalmopathy. General study results and limits: Ophthalmopathy and stable hyperthyroidism were separated by a 13 V-J model. Most clonotypes that expanded in the thyroid above 0.001 also showed up in blood.

Each ophthalmopathy patient scored at least 3 on the Clinical Activity Score and at least 4 on NOSPECS grade, with duration under 3 months. Patients having uncontrolled infection, another autoimmune disease, pregnancy or lactation were not included. Ten or more counts support this clonotype. Its antigen is as yet unknown. The junction shows a germline mismatch at one end, possibly a read error. Per the germline V gene, CDR1 is SGHRS and CDR2 is YFSETQ. The CDR3 totals 12 residues. RNA transcripts provided the source from which TCR beta CDR3 regions were amplified. Researchers ran a first-round RT-PCR on the TCR CDR3 using the HTBI primer set. Via MiXCR, TCRdb re-called the multiplex PCR reads, giving one row per CDR3 protein. The table records about 480,000 distinct CDR3 sequences, roughly 25% of them present only once.

The TCR comes from a woman aged 25 to 39 with Graves' ophthalmopathy. This chain uses TRBV5-1 with TRBJ2-5, with D tentatively TRBD1 or TRBD2 (5 bases each). The sample taken for sequencing was blood. DNA of the CDR3: TGTGCCAGCAGTTTGGGGGAAGAGACCCAGTACTTC. Translated: CASSLGEETQYF.